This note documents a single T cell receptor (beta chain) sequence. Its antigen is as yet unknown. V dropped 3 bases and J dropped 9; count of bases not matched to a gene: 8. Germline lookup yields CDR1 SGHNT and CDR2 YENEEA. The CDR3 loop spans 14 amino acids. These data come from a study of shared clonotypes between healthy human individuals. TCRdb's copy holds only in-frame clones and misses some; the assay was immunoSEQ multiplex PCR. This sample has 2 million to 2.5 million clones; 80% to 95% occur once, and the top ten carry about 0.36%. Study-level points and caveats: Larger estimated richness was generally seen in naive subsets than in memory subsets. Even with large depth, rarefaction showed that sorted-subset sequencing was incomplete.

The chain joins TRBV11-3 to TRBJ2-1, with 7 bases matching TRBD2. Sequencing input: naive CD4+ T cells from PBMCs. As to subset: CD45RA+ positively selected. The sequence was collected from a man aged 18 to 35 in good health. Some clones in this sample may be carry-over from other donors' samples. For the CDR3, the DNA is TGTGCCAGCAGCTTTGCACTAGCGTCCAGTGAGCAGTTCTTC. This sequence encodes CASSFALASSEQFF.